The following is a TCR beta chain sequence with its context. Its matching antigen is unknown. The data stem from a study of CD8 T cells in Susac syndrome. Study-wide results and caveats: It was acknowledged in the study that the number of individuals who were included in its TCR sequencing and HLA analysis was relatively small.

The RNA, about 0.45 to 1 ug, was put through reverse transcription using random hexamers. immunoSEQ multiplex PCR amplified TCR beta CDR3 across 54 Vbeta, 13 Jbeta. Using its own MiXCR run on the immunoSEQ multiplex PCR reads, TCRdb lists one record per CDR3 protein. The table records 150,000 to 200,000 distinct CDR3 sequences, around 96% of them present only once. CDR1 is SQVTM, CDR2 ANQGSEA, per germline. The CDR3 spans 11 residues. V lost 6 bases, J lost 6 bases, and 3 bases stayed unmatched. TCR beta sequencing covered blood CD8+ and CD4+ T cells. The control group consisted of healthy donors matched for age and sex.

The chain employs TRBV29-1 and TRBJ2-3; 7 bases agree with TRBD2. This receptor was taken from a human donor in good health. The sequenced sample was CD4+ T cells from PBMCs. This chain's CDR3 is CSVYSGDTQYF. DNA for the CDR3: TGCAGCGTCTATAGCGGGGATACGCAGTATTTT.